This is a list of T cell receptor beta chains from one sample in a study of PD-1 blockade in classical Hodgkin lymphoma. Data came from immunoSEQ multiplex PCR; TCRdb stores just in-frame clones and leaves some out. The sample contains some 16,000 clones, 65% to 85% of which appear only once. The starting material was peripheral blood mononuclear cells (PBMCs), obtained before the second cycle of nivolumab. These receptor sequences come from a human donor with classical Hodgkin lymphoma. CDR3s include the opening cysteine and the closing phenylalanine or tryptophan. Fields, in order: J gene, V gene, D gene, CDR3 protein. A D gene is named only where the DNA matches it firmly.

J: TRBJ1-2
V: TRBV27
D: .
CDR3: CASTHGAGANYGYTF

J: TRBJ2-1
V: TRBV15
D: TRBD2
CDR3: CATSGGLAGNNEQFF

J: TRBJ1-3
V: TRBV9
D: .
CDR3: CASSHSGNTIYF

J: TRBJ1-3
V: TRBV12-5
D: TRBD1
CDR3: CASGSGGGNTIYF

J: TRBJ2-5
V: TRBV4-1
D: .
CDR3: CASGRMRQETQYF

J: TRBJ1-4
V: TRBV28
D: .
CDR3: CASSHNEKLFF

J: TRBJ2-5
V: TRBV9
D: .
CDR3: CASSVEERVQETQYF

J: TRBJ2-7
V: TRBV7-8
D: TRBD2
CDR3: CASSLASGRGSHEQYF

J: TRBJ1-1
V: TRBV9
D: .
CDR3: CASSVVAGLGTEAFF

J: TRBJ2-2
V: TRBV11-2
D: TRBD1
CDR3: CASSPQGQGVWAGELFF

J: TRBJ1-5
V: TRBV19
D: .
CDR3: CASSSGQRQPQHF

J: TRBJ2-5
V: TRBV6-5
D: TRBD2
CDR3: CASKGTSGPQETQYF

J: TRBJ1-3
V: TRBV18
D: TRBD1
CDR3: CASSPGTGSSGNTIYF

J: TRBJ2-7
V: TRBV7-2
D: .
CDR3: CASSSTRSSYEQYF

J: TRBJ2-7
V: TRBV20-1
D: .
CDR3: CSARESYEQYF

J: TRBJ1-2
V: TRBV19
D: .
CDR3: CASSIDRDYGYTF

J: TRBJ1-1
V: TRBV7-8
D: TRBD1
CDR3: CASSARRWQGVQGTEAFF

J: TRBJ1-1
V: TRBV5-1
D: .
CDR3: CASSLIADKRGAFF

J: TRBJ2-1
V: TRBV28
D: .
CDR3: CASSLLSLGTNEQFF

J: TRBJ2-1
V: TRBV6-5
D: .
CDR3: CASRTPGDGYNEQFF

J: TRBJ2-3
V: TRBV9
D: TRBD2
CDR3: CASSPHKGGRAGWTDTQYF

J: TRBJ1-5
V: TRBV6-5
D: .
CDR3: CASSLQPGSGHQPQHF

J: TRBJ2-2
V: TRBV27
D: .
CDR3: CASILGTDYTGELFF

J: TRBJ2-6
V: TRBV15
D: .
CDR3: CATSREELFGANVLTF

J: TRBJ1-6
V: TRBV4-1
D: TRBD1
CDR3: CASRRQGYSPLHF

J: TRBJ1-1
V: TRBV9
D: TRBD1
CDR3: CASGTGFTEAFF

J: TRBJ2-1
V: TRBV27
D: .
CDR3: CASSHRDEQFF

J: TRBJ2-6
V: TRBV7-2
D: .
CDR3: CASSFSGSQNSGANVLTF

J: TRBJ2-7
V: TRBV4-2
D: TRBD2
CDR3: CASRSGTSGYEQYF

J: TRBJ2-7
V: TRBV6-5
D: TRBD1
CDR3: CASSYWAGGTYEQYF

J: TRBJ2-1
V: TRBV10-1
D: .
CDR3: CASSGGGGAPNEQFF

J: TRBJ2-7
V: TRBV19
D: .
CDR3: CASSYGLSYEQYF

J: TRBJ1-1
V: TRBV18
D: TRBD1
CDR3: CASSPGQGHTEAFF

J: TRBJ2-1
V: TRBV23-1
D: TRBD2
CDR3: CASSQGGSNEQFF

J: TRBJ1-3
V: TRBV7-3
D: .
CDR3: CASSSGAGGNTIYF

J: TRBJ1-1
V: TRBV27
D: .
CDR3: CASSLGNWNTEAFF